This T cell receptor (beta chain) was identified during a study of T-cell memory formation after mild COVID-19. Study details: TCR clusters were largely donor specific. General study findings and limits: Clones that contracted clustered mainly in CM and EM if CD4+ and in EMRA if CD8+.

This clonotype was recorded a few times. Its antigen is unidentified. TCRdb fed the 5' RACE reads into MiXCR, producing one record per CDR3 protein. In the table there are around 500,000 distinct CDR3 sequences, roughly 18% of which are singletons. The receptor was derived from an adult woman who had mild COVID-19 (a few samples of this study predate the infection). Cell type and time point are not known. Sample: PBMCs or a T cell subset sorted from them (not recorded which).

In DNA, the CDR3 is TGTGCCAGCAGCTTGGGAGGGCTAAGTGTGGGCGAGCAGTACTTC. Translation: CASSLGGLSVGEQYF. V is TRBV5-4 and J is TRBJ2-7; a weak D match, TRBD2 (5 bases). The germline gives CDR1 SGHNT, CDR2 YYREEE (reference sequence). V was cut by 0 bases and J by 6 bases, with 16 bases left in between. The CDR3 loop spans 15 amino acids.